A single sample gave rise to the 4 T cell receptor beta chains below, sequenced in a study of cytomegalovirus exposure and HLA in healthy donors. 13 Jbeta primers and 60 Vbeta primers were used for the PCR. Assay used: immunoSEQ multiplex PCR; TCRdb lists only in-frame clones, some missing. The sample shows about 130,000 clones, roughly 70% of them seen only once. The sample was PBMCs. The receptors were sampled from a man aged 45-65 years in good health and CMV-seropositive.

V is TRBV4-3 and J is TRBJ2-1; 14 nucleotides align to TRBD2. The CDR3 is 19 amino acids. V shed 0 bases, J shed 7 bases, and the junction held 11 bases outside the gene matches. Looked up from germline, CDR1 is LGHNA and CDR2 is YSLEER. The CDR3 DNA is TGCGCCAGCAGCCAAGACCCTTGGTCGGGACTAGCGGGAGTTAATGAGCAGTTCTTC. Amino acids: CASSQDPWSGLAGVNEQFF.

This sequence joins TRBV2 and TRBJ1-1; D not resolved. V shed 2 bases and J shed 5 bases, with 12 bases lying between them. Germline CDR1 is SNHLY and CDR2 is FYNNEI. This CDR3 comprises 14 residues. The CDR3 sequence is CASSEIREGTEAFF. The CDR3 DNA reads TGTGCCAGCAGTGAAATTAGGGAGGGAACTGAAGCTTTCTTT.

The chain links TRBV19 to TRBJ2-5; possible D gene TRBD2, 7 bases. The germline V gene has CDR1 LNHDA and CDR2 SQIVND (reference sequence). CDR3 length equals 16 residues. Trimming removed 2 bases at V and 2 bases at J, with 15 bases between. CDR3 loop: CASSIKRGAQQETQYF. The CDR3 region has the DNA TGTGCCAGTAGTATAAAACGGGGGGCCCAACAAGAGACCCAGTACTTC.

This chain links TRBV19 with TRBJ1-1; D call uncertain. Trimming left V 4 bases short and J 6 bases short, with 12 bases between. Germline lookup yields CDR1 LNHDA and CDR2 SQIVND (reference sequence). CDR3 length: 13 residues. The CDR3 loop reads CASSNGGWAEAFF. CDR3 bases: TGTGCCAGTAGTAATGGAGGGTGGGCTGAAGCTTTCTTT.